This entry is about one T cell receptor (beta chain). This sample is drawn from a study of technical replicates of blood from several donors. The method was immunoSEQ multiplex PCR; TCRdb's version includes in-frame clones alone and lacks a portion of them. The sample records over 55,000 clones, around 97% being singletons. The sequence was collected from a human donor in good health. Specimen: T cells isolated from PBMCs.

The CDR3 spells CAWSVLRGSNQPQHF. The DNA of the CDR3 is TGTGCCTGGAGTGTACTCAGGGGAAGCAATCAGCCCCAGCATTTT. V is TRBV30 and J is TRBJ1-5, with a tentative D call TRBD1 (6 bases). V lost 0 bases and J lost 1, with 10 bases in between. The CDR3 loop spans 15 amino acids. The germline V gene encodes CDR1 GTSNPN and CDR2 SVGIG (reference sequence).